A selection of T cell receptor beta chains follows, all from one sample in a study of CD8+CD57+ T cells in acquired aplastic anemia. TCRdb called the reads again in MiXCR, with one record for every CDR3 protein. This sample has about 190,000 distinct CDR3 sequences, with 48% found just once. The sample taken for sequencing was sorted CD4+, CD8+, or CD8+CD57+ T cells (not recorded which) from PBMCs. Source of these receptors: a human donor with aplastic anemia. The CDR3 runs from the conserved cysteine through the conserved F or W. D genes are given only for firm matches. Clone size is not always given. Where it is, it says once, few, many or a class for expanded clones.

abundance,d_gene,j_gene,v_gene,CDR3nt,CDR3aa
many,NA,TRBJ2-7,TRBV11-2,TGTGCCAGCAGCACCACCTACGAGCAGTACTTC,CASSTTYEQYF
NA,NA,TRBJ2-7,TRBV24-1,TGTGCCACCAGTGGTCGGGACGGGCACTACGAGCAGTACTTC,CATSGRDGHYEQYF
NA,TRBD1,TRBJ1-2,TRBV19,TGTGCCAGTAGCGCGACAGGGGGTAACTATGGCTACACCTTC,CASSATGGNYGYTF
many,TRBD1,TRBJ1-2,TRBV20-1,TGCAGTGCTAGAGGTGCGGGACAGGAGTATGGCTACACCTTC,CSARGAGQEYGYTF
NA,TRBD1,TRBJ1-5,TRBV24-1,TGTGCCACCAGTGCTAGAGTGGGGCAGGGGGGTAATCAGCCCCAGCATTTT,CATSARVGQGGNQPQHF
many,NA,TRBJ2-1,TRBV5-1,TGCGCCAGCAGCTTGGGGAGTCAAGACAATGAGCAGTTCTTC,CASSLGSQDNEQFF
many,NA,TRBJ1-1,TRBV9,TGTGCCAGCAGTCCTAGAGGGGGGGCTTACACTGAAGCTTTCTTT,CASSPRGGAYTEAFF
few,NA,TRBJ1-1,TRBV6-1,TGTGCCAGCAGTGAATTCGAAGAGAACACTGAAGCTTTCTTT,CASSEFEENTEAFF
NA,NA,TRBJ2-7,TRBV19,TGTGCCAGTAGTATAAAGGGTTTAACGTACGAGCAGTACTTC,CASSIKGLTYEQYF
NA,NA,TRBJ1-1,TRBV29-1,TGCAGCGTTGGCGGGGGGGGGTCCCTCACTGAAGCTTTCTTT,CSVGGGGSLTEAFF
NA,TRBD2,TRBJ2-7,TRBV20-1,TGCAGTGCTAGAGATCCGAGGACTAGCGCCGATTACGAGCAGTACTTC,CSARDPRTSADYEQYF
once,NA,TRBJ2-1,TRBV4-2,TGTGCCAGCAGCCCCTCCCGACTCCTCAGGGCCCTCCTGGGGTACAATGAGCAGTTCTTC,CASSPSRLLRALLGYNEQFF
NA,NA,TRBJ2-1,TRBV20-1,TGCAGTGCTAGAGACAGGCTCCACAATGAGCAGTTCTTC,CSARDRLHNEQFF
NA,NA,TRBJ2-7,TRBV6-1,TGTGCCAGCAGCAAGACCAACTCCTACGAGCAGTACTTC,CASSKTNSYEQYF
few,NA,TRBJ1-1,TRBV10-3,TGTGCCATCAGTGACGGGAACACTGAAGCTTTCTTT,CAISDGNTEAFF
NA,TRBD1,TRBJ1-2,TRBV5-1,TGCGCCAGCACCTCGACAGGGGTATATGGCTACACCTTC,CASTSTGVYGYTF
NA,NA,TRBJ1-1,TRBV4-3,TGCGCCAGCAGCCAAGGGGGATGGAGGGACACTGAAGCTTTCTTT,CASSQGGWRDTEAFF
many,TRBD1,TRBJ1-3,TRBV25-1,TGTGCCAGCAGTCCCTCGGGACAGGGGAACACCATATATTTT,CASSPSGQGNTIYF
once,NA,TRBJ2-3,TRBV13,TGTGCCAGCAGCTTTTCCCAGGGGTCAGATACGCAGTATTTT,CASSFSQGSDTQYF
many,NA,TRBJ2-1,TRBV7-3,TGTGCCAGCAGCTTAAGGGCTAACCAACGAAATGAGCAGTTCTTC,CASSLRANQRNEQFF
many,TRBD1,TRBJ2-7,TRBV7-9,TGTGCCAGCAGCAAAACAGGGGTCTTCTACGAGCAGTACTTC,CASSKTGVFYEQYF
many,NA,TRBJ2-6,TRBV5-1,TGCGCCAGCAGCTTGGTATTGGGGACCAGCTCTGGGGCCAACGTCCTGACTTTC,CASSLVLGTSSGANVLTF
few,TRBD2,TRBJ2-7,TRBV9,TGTGCCAGCAGCGTAGGGGGACTAGCGGCCGAGCAGTACTTC,CASSVGGLAAEQYF
NA,TRBD2,TRBJ2-3,TRBV25-1,TGTGCCAGCAGGGCCAGGGGGACTAGCGGGATGGTTACGCAGTATTTT,CASRARGTSGMVTQYF
many,NA,TRBJ2-1,TRBV6-1,TGTGCCAGCAGTGACGGCCCCCCGGGTGAGCAGTTCTTC,CASSDGPPGEQFF
NA,TRBD2,TRBJ2-7,TRBV11-2,TGTGCCAGCAGCCACAGGAGCGGGGGCCCCTCCTACGAGCAGTACTTC,CASSHRSGGPSYEQYF
NA,TRBD1,TRBJ1-5,TRBV19,TGTGCCAGTAGACCCGACAGGGGAGACACCCATCAGCCCCAGCATTTT,CASRPDRGDTHQPQHF
few,NA,TRBJ1-2,TRBV10-3,TGTGCCATCAGTGATGCGCGGGCCTATGGCTACACCTTC,CAISDARAYGYTF
many,NA,TRBJ2-7,TRBV4-1,TGCGCCAGCAGCCAAGATTGGGTGCTCGGTTACGAGCAGTACTTC,CASSQDWVLGYEQYF
few,NA,TRBJ1-2,TRBV2,TGTGCCAGCAGTGAGTTGGGGACCTATGGCTACACCTTC,CASSELGTYGYTF
NA,NA,TRBJ1-6,TRBV10-2,TGCGCCAGCAGTGAGTCCGGGGTGTGGGTTTTCGATTCACCCCTCCACTTT,CASSESGVWVFDSPLHF
NA,TRBD2,TRBJ2-1,TRBV25-1,TGTGCCAGCAGTGCTGATTGGACTAGCGGAAAAGACAATGAGCAGTTCTTC,CASSADWTSGKDNEQFF
NA,NA,TRBJ1-6,TRBV2,TGTGCCAGCACCGGGTGGGGGGCCGGCACTTCACCCCTCCACTTT,CASTGWGAGTSPLHF
NA,TRBD2,TRBJ2-7,TRBV10-3,TGTGCCTACGCCCGGACTAGCGTACGGTGGGGGGCGGCTTACGAGCAGTACTTC,CAYARTSVRWGAAYEQYF
NA,TRBD1,TRBJ2-2,TRBV25-1,TGTGCCAGCAGTAGACAGGGGTCCACCGGGGAGCTGTTTTTT,CASSRQGSTGELFF
many,NA,TRBJ1-1,TRBV12-3/TRBV12-4,TGTGCCAGCAGTTTGAACTTTATGAACACTGAAGCTTTCTTT,CASSLNFMNTEAFF
many,NA,TRBJ1-2,TRBV6-5,TGTGCCAGCAGTTCCGACCCGCTGCACTATGGCTACACCTTC,CASSSDPLHYGYTF
many,NA,TRBJ2-2,TRBV5-1,TGCGCCAGCAGCTTGGGGGCTAGCGCCTTGAACACCGGGGAGCTGTTTTTT,CASSLGASALNTGELFF
NA,NA,TRBJ2-7,TRBV7-8,TGTGCCAGCAGCTTAATCGCGGACTACGAGCAGTACTTC,CASSLIADYEQYF
NA,NA,TRBJ1-1,TRBV19,TGTGCCTGGAGTGTACGCGGCCGGAGCACTGAAGCTTTCTTT,CAWSVRGRSTEAFF